A single sample is the source of the 30 T cell receptor beta chains below, sequenced in a study of T cells in Graves' hyperthyroidism and ophthalmopathy. TCR beta CDR3 regions were amplified from RNA. The TCR CDR3 first-round RT-PCR relied on the HTBI primer set. MiXCR was run by TCRdb on the multiplex PCR reads, yielding one entry per CDR3 protein. Here the sample spans 360,000 or so distinct CDR3 sequences, 15% being singletons. Sequenced material: blood. The receptor set was obtained from a woman aged 60-75 years with Graves' ophthalmopathy.

This clonotype was observed at least ten times. The chain has TRBV2 and TRBJ1-4, with D uncertain. The CDR3 sequence is 14 residues long. The V gene's germline CDR1 is SNHLY and CDR2 FYNNEI. The germline V and J ends were trimmed by 1 base and 5 bases, with 8 bases remaining between them. This chain's CDR3 is CASSEDGGNEKLFF. CDR3 bases: TGTGCCAGCAGTGAAGATGGCGGGAATGAAAAACTGTTTTTT.

This clonotype was counted at least ten times. The gene calls are TRBV6-1 and TRBJ1-1; D gene unclear. Trimming took off 6 bases at V and 1 base at J, with 12 bases between the two ends. The CDR3 sequence is 14 residues long. Germline CDR1 is MNHNS and CDR2 is SASEGT. For the CDR3, the DNA is TGTGCCAGCAGGCGTCGAGGTGGGAACACTGAAGCTTTCTTT. Translating gives CASRRRGGNTEAFF.

This clonotype was observed at least ten times. The chain combines TRBV14 with TRBJ2-7; either TRBD1 or TRBD2 may supply D (5 bases each). The CDR3 extends over 14 amino acids. Looked up from germline, CDR1 is SGHDN and CDR2 is FVKESK. V dropped 4 bases and J dropped 0 bases, with 10 bases sitting between them. The CDR3 DNA reads TGTGCCAGCAGCCTGTGGGGGAGCTCCTACGAGCAGTACTTC. It translates to CASSLWGSSYEQYF.

The J gene is TRBJ2-2, the V gene TRBV9; TRBD2 aligns across 14 bases. Germline V gene lookup returns CDR1 SGDLS and CDR2 YYNGEE. V lost 3 bases to trimming and J lost 0 bases; unmatched junction nucleotides: 10. The CDR3 sequence is 20 residues long. The CDR3 region has the DNA TGTGCCAGCAGCGCCAGGACTAGCGGGAGGACAAAAGCGAACACCGGGGAGCTGTTTTTT. It is translated as CASSARTSGRTKANTGELFF.

This clonotype was seen many times. This rearrangement joins TRBV7-2 to TRBJ2-7; D is unclear. V was cut by 5 bases and J by 0 bases, with 14 bases left in between. This CDR3 region has 15 residues. Germline CDR1 SGHTA, CDR2 FQGNSA. The CDR3 bases are TGTGCCAGCAGCCCCAGTTGGGGTATCTCCTACGAGCAGTACTTC. This sequence encodes CASSPSWGISYEQYF.

About this clonotype itself: A read error may explain this, as a much larger clone is one base away. This chain connects TRBV24-1 to TRBJ2-7, with TRBD1 matching over 8 bases. In germline, CDR1 is KGHDR, CDR2 SFDVKD. The V and J ends lost 6 bases and 2 bases, in that order; junction bases with no gene match: 5. CDR3 length: 14 amino acids. The CDR3 DNA follows: TGTGCCACCAGTACGAGGACAGGGACCTACGAGCAGTACTTC. The encoded protein is CATSTRTGTYEQYF.

The rearrangement joins TRBV9 to TRBJ2-3, with TRBD2 identical over 10 bases. The V and J ends lost 1 base and 2 bases, in that order; junction bases with no gene match: 4. This CDR3 contains 16 residues. Per germline, CDR1 SGDLS and CDR2 YYNGEE. The CDR3 DNA sequence: TGTGCCAGCAGCGTAAAACTAGCGGGGATCACAGATACGCAGTATTTT. Residues: CASSVKLAGITDTQYF.

This clonotype was recorded at least ten times. The CDR3 loop reads CASSQGTAGANTIYF. The DNA for the CDR3 is TGTGCCAGCAGCCAGGGGACGGCCGGCGCAAACACCATATATTTT. V and J are TRBV12-3 or TRBV12-4 and TRBJ1-3; D is perhaps TRBD1 (6 bases). V was trimmed by 6 bases and J by 6 bases, leaving 18 bases between them. This CDR3 is 15 amino acids long.

This clonotype was observed at least ten times. Here the CDR3 DNA reads TGTGCCATCAGTGAGTCCCGACTAGCGGGAACCCTGGAGACCCAGTACTTC. This translates into CAISESRLAGTLETQYF. This chain links TRBV10-3 with TRBJ2-5, with 11 bases fitting TRBD2. The length of the CDR3 is 17 residues. The V segment lost 0 bases and the J segment 5 bases; nucleotides outside the gene matches: 8. Germline CDR1 ENHRY, CDR2 SYGVKD.

The chain recombines TRBV28 with TRBJ1-2, with D maybe TRBD1 (6 bases). Looked up from germline, CDR1 is MDHEN and CDR2 is SYDVKM. The length of the CDR3 is 14 residues. V lost 7 bases and J lost 4, with 16 bases in between. CDR3: CASTKGGGIYGYTF. The CDR3 DNA reads TGTGCCAGCACCAAAGGGGGGGGGATCTATGGCTACACCTTC.

With regard to this clonotype: Possible read error: a much larger clone is one base away. The chain joins TRBV6-2 or TRBV6-3 to TRBJ2-5, with TRBD1 identical over 8 bases. The junction had 8 bases not matched to a gene; V was cut back by 6 bases and J by 5 bases. The germline CDR1 and CDR2 sequences are MNHEY and SVGEGT. The CDR3 has 14 residues. The CDR3 sequence is CASRKTGVRETQYF. The CDR3 DNA sequence: TGTGCCAGCAGGAAGACAGGGGTTCGTGAGACCCAGTACTTC.

This clonotype was observed a handful of times. The chain couples TRBV19 to TRBJ2-1, with TRBD1 matching 10 bases. Germline-derived CDR1 and CDR2 are LNHDA and SQIVND (reference sequence). The CDR3 spans 14 residues. With V trimmed by 4 bases and J by 6 bases, 3 bases remained unmatched. The CDR3 DNA follows: TGTGCCAGTAGTAAGGGGACAGGGGCCAATGAGCAGTTCTTC. Its protein product is CASSKGTGANEQFF.

This clonotype showed up many times. The chain couples TRBV28 to TRBJ2-3; D tentatively reads TRBD1 or TRBD2 (6 bases each). Germline lookup yields CDR1 MDHEN and CDR2 SYDVKM. The CDR3 is 15 amino acids. V gave up 6 bases and J gave up 0 bases, with 13 bases separating them. The CDR3 DNA is TGTGCCAGCAGCTCGAGGGGGACTAGCACAGATACGCAGTATTTT. This sequence encodes CASSSRGTSTDTQYF. The complete variable domain, with remaining parts taken from reference TRBV28 and TRBJ2-3, reads DVKVTQSSRYLVKRTGEKVFLECVQDMDHENMFWYRQDPGLGLRLIYFSYDVKMKEKGDIPEGYSVSREKKERFSLILESASTNQTSMYLCASSSRGTSTDTQYFGPGTRLTVL.

This clonotype came up many times. The chain recombines TRBV28 with TRBJ2-3; 10 bases agree with TRBD2. The CDR3 totals 16 residues. The trim removed 7 bases at V and 2 bases at J, leaving 9 bases unmatched. Germline assignment: CDR1 MDHEN and CDR2 SYDVKM. CDR3 coding DNA: TGTGCCAGCACCCCTAGCGGGAGCGGTGACACAGATACGCAGTATTTT. This sequence encodes CASTPSGSGDTDTQYF. Drawing the rest from reference TRBV28 and TRBJ2-3, the complete variable domain is DVKVTQSSRYLVKRTGEKVFLECVQDMDHENMFWYRQDPGLGLRLIYFSYDVKMKEKGDIPEGYSVSREKKERFSLILESASTNQTSMYLCASTPSGSGDTDTQYFGPGTRLTVL.

Regarding this clonotype: A read error may account for a junction end that differs from germline. The chain combines TRBV7-9 with TRBJ2-7; D possibly corresponds to TRBD2 (7 bases). CDR1 is SEHNR and CDR2 is FQNEAQ in the germline V gene (reference sequence). CDR3 length: 16 residues. The CDR3 loop reads CASSWEGGDLSYEQYF. The DNA for the CDR3 is TGCGCCAGCAGCTGGGAGGGGGGGGACCTCTCCTACGAGCAGTACTTC.

This clonotype was seen only a few times. In DNA, the CDR3 is TGTGCCAGCAGGGGGGGCGGGCCTCAAGAGACCCAGTACTTC. Translating gives CASRGGGPQETQYF. The rearrangement links TRBV2 to TRBJ2-5; D possibly uses TRBD1 or TRBD2 (6 bases each). V was pared by 6 bases and J by 2 bases, with 13 bases between. The CDR3 extends over 14 amino acids. CDR1 SNHLY and CDR2 FYNNEI come from the germline V gene.

The V and J genes are TRBV28 and TRBJ2-2; D remains ambiguous. Trimming removed 2 bases at V and 1 base at J, with 11 bases between. Germline-derived CDR1 and CDR2 are MDHEN and SYDVKM. This CDR3 has 16 amino acids. The CDR3 DNA follows: TGTGCCAGCAGTTTAACCCCCCCAGGGAACACCGGGGAGCTGTTTTTT. Its translation is CASSLTPPGNTGELFF.

This clonotype was observed a few times. The V call is TRBV5-1, the J call TRBJ2-2; D is possibly TRBD1 (5 bases). The CDR3 totals 15 residues. V lost 0 bases and J lost 4, with 10 bases in between. Germline V CDR1 and CDR2: SGHRS, YFSETQ. CDR3 region: CASSLAQGRTGELFF. As DNA, the CDR3 is TGCGCCAGCAGCTTGGCCCAGGGTCGCACCGGGGAGCTGTTTTTT.

The V and J genes are TRBV6-2 or TRBV6-3 and TRBJ2-5; 7 positions match TRBD2. This CDR3 has 16 amino acids. The V and J ends lost 6 bases and 2 bases, in that order; junction bases with no gene match: 12. The germline CDR1 and CDR2 sequences are MNHEY and SVGEGT. CDR3 sequence: CASSLEPGLPQETQYF. CDR3 coding DNA: TGTGCCAGCAGCTTAGAACCGGGACTACCTCAAGAGACCCAGTACTTC.

This clonotype was recorded many times. The chain recombines TRBV6-1 with TRBJ1-1, with TRBD1 matching 9 bases. CDR3 size: 14 residues. The V and J ends lost 6 bases and 3 bases, in that order; junction bases with no gene match: 5. Germline V gene lookup returns CDR1 MNHNS and CDR2 SASEGT. This CDR3 reads CASRGTGWDTEAFF. CDR3 coding DNA: TGTGCCAGCAGGGGGACAGGGTGGGACACTGAAGCTTTCTTT.

The sample holds many counts of this clonotype. Just one base apart from a much larger clone, this may be a read error. This chain links TRBV6-1 with TRBJ2-1; D is uncertain. The V end was cut by 7 bases, the J end by 4 bases, with 5 bases between. This CDR3 is 11 amino acids long. Germline CDR1 reads MNHNS; CDR2 reads SASEGT. The CDR3 DNA follows: TGTGCCAGCAACCGATACAATGAGCAGTTCTTC. Amino acids: CASNRYNEQFF.

This clonotype was seen ten or more times. J is TRBJ1-1 and V is TRBV6-1; TRBD1 aligns across 8 bases. Germline V CDR1 and CDR2: MNHNS, SASEGT. CDR3 length equals 13 residues. V gave up 7 bases and J gave up 7 bases; unmatched junction bases: 8. The CDR3 region is CASIHPDRVEAFF. CDR3 DNA: TGTGCCAGCATCCACCCGGACAGGGTTGAAGCTTTCTTT.

This clonotype was counted at least ten times. The rearrangement uses TRBV28 and TRBJ2-7, with 8 bases matching TRBD1. Looked up from germline, CDR1 is MDHEN and CDR2 is SYDVKM. There are 17 residues in the CDR3. V was clipped by 3 bases and J by 2 bases; unmatched bases: 12. CDR3 amino acids: CASSLLTGAYSPYEQYF. The CDR3 DNA sequence: TGTGCCAGCAGTTTGTTGACAGGGGCCTATTCCCCCTACGAGCAGTACTTC.

This clonotype was seen ten or more times. The chain links TRBV29-1 to TRBJ2-3; D might be TRBD2 (6 bases). The CDR3 loop spans 12 amino acids. CDR1 SQVTM and CDR2 ANQGSEA come from the germline V gene. Trimming stripped 3 bases from V and 3 bases from J, with 7 bases between. CDR3 sequence reads: CSVERGTDTQYF. For the CDR3, the DNA is TGCAGCGTTGAGCGGGGAACAGATACGCAGTATTTT.

This clonotype showed up just a few times. The chain links TRBV15 to TRBJ2-5, with 11 bases matching TRBD2. The CDR3 totals 14 residues. V shed 5 bases and J 3 bases; nucleotides not matched to a gene: 2. Per germline, CDR1 LNHNV and CDR2 YYDKDF (reference sequence). This CDR3 reads CATSSGLAEETQYF. Written as DNA, the CDR3 is TGTGCCACCAGCTCGGGACTAGCGGAAGAGACCCAGTACTTC. The full variable domain, with the rest looked up from reference TRBV15 and TRBJ2-5, is DAMVIQNPRYQVTQFGKPVTLSCSQTLNHNVMYWYQQKSSQAPKLLFHYYDKDFNNEADTPDNFQSRRPNTSFCFLDIRSPGLGDTAMYLCATSSGLAEETQYFGPGTRLLVL.

This clonotype was detected many times. J is TRBJ2-1 and V is TRBV5-1; TRBD2 matches at 12 bases. Germline assignment: CDR1 SGHRS and CDR2 YFSETQ. There are 16 residues in the CDR3. V trimming: 4 bases; J trimming: 6 bases; junction bases outside the gene matches: 8. CDR3: CASSQLAGGRGNEQFF. Here the CDR3 DNA reads TGCGCCAGCAGCCAACTAGCGGGAGGACGGGGCAATGAGCAGTTCTTC. Complete variable domain (other parts from reference TRBV5-1 and TRBJ2-1): KAGVTQTPRYLIKTRGQQVTLSCSPISGHRSVSWYQQTPGQGLQFLFEYFSETQRNKGNFPGRFSGRQFSNSRSEMNVSTLELGDSALYLCASSQLAGGRGNEQFFGPGTRLTVL.

Regarding this clonotype: A much larger clone differs by one base, so this may be a read error. This chain uses TRBV12-3 or TRBV12-4 with TRBJ2-4; D is ambiguous. This CDR3 is built from 13 residues. Trimming took off 2 bases at V and 9 bases at J, with 11 bases between the two ends. The CDR3 reads CASSLSRSGIQYF. In nucleotides, the CDR3 is TGTGCCAGCAGTTTAAGTAGGAGTGGCATTCAGTACTTC.

This clonotype appeared many times. The CDR3 loop reads CSARSPRGANQPQHF. In nucleotides, the CDR3 is TGCAGTGCCCGCTCCCCCAGGGGCGCAAATCAGCCCCAGCATTTT. The rearrangement uses TRBV20-1 and TRBJ1-5; the D gene is possibly TRBD1 (6 bases). Trimming stripped 6 bases from V and 4 bases from J, with 19 bases between. This CDR3 region has 15 residues. Germline V gene sequence: CDR1 DFQATT, CDR2 SNEGSKA (reference sequence).

The J gene is TRBJ2-1, the V gene TRBV20-1; D unclear. CDR1 and CDR2 (germline): DFQATT, SNEGSKA (reference sequence). CDR3 size: 15 residues. The ends were cut back, 2 bases at V and 8 bases at J, with 19 bases in the middle. The DNA for the CDR3 is TGCAGTGCTAGACCACCCGTAGTAGTTTGGGATGAGCAGTTCTTC. This encodes CSARPPVVVWDEQFF.

This clonotype was picked up many times. The gene calls are TRBV2 and TRBJ2-3; D may be TRBD2 (5 bases). The CDR3 totals 18 residues. Germline CDR1 reads SNHLY; CDR2 reads FYNNEI. Deletions cut 2 bases from V and 0 bases from J, with 18 bases between. The CDR3: CASSERQVGAVSTDTQYF. The DNA of the CDR3 is TGTGCCAGCAGTGAAAGGCAGGTTGGAGCGGTTAGCACAGATACGCAGTATTTT.